This T cell receptor (beta chain) was recorded in a study of T cell repertoires in cytomegalovirus infection. Study at large: CMV epitopes, recently identified HLA-C-restricted and well-studied HLA-B-restricted, were used. Matching HLA type, along with CMV infection, was indicated by public TCR beta signatures. Study-level results: Identification of carriers of CMV plus the relevant HLA was performed using cumulative public TCR beta family frequency. In two of eight donors, the top clonotype was HLA-C-restricted CMV-specific.

In regard to this clonotype: Its antigen is still unknown. A much larger clonotype is one base distant, so this may be a read error.

There are 15 residues in the CDR3. Germline CDR1 reads SGHVS; CDR2 reads FNYEAQ. TCRdb redid the calling of the reads with MiXCR, one entry per CDR3 protein. The sample holds a few hundred thousand distinct CDR3 sequences, around 25% seen once. The input for sequencing was cultured PBMCs, taken from culture after CMV antigen stimulation. The sequence derives from a human donor in good health (CMV status not recorded). Some clones in this sample may be carry-over from other donors' samples. V and J are TRBV7-6 and TRBJ2-7; 7 positions agree with TRBD2. CDR3 sequence reads: CPSSPRLAALYEQYF. The DNA for the CDR3 is TGTCCCAGCAGCCCCAGACTAGCAGCACTTTACGAGCAGTACTTC.